The text below deals with one TCR beta chain. The sample is drawn from a study of blood T cell repertoires in COVID-19. The cohort comprised adults aged about 18 to 100 years residing in 24 US areas. Some clones are missing from TCRdb's copy, which holds only in-frame ones; the method was immunoSEQ multiplex PCR. The table has under 400,000 clones, about nine tenths seen once. Germline V gene sequence: CDR1 LNHDA, CDR2 SQIVND (reference sequence). The CDR3 covers 15 residues. Trimming removed 3 bases from V and 3 bases from J, with 15 bases in between. J is TRBJ2-7 and V is TRBV19, with D possibly being TRBD2 (6 bases). Sequencing used PBMCs or T cells enriched from blood (not recorded which). This sequence originates from a woman in her 30s who had been exposed to COVID-19. DNA for the CDR3: TGTGCCAGTAGTATCCGGGTAAGCGGGTTCTACGAGCAGTACTTC. Amino acids: CASSIRVSGFYEQYF.